This TCR beta chain emerged from a study of blood T cells in healthy people across ages. Primers used in a second PCR of about 7 to 12 cycles were a sample-barcoded 5' primer and a J-beta primer mix. One entry per CDR3 protein, called by TCRdb with MiXCR from the 5' RACE reads. The table includes over 1,500,000 distinct CDR3 sequences, about 39% detected once. This CDR3 has 13 amino acids. Trimming took off 5 bases at V and 6 bases at J, with 11 bases between the two ends. The germline CDR1 and CDR2 sequences are SGHTA and FQGNSA. The source is a human donor in good health. V usage is TRBV7-2 and J usage is TRBJ1-5, with D tentatively TRBD1 (6 bases). Sequences were obtained from blood. The CDR3: CASSPWGAQPQHF. The CDR3 coding sequence is TGTGCCAGCAGCCCTTGGGGGGCTCAGCCCCAGCATTTT.